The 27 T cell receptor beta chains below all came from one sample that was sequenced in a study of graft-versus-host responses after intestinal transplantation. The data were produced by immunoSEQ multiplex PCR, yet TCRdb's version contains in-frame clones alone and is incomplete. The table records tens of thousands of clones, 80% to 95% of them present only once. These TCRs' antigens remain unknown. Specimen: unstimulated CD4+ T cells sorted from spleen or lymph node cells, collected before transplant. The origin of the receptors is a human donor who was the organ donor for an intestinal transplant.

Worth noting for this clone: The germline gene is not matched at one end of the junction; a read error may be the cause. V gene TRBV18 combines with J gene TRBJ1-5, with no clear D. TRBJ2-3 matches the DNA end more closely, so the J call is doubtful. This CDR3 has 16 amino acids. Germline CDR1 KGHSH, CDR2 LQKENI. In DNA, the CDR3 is TGTGCTAGCTCACCCCGGACGGTAAATAGCAATCAGCCCCAGTATTTT. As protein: CASSPRTVNSNQPQYF.

CDR3 DNA sequence: TGTGCCAGCAGTTCATCTCAATACAATGAGCAGTTCTTC. The encoded protein is CASSSSQYNEQFF. V and J are TRBV27 and TRBJ2-1; D call uncertain. Trimming stripped 4 bases from V and 4 bases from J, with 8 bases between. CDR3 length: 13 amino acids. The germline gives CDR1 MNHEY, CDR2 SMNVEV (reference sequence).

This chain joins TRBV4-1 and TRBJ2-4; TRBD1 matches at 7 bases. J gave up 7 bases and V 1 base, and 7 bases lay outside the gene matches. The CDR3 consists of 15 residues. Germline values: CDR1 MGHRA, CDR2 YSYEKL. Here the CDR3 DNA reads TGCGCCAGCAGCCAAGTGACAGGGATTGGGAACATTCAGTACTTC. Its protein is CASSQVTGIGNIQYF.

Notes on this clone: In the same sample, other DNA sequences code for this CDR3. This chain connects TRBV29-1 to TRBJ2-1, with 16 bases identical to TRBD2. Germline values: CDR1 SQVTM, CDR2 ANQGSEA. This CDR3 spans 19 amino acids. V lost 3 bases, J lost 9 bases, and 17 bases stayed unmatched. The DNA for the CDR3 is TGCAGCGTTGAGGGGGGGACTAGCGGGAGGGCCGCAGCGTTTGGTGAGCAGTTCTTC. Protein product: CSVEGGTSGRAAAFGEQFF.

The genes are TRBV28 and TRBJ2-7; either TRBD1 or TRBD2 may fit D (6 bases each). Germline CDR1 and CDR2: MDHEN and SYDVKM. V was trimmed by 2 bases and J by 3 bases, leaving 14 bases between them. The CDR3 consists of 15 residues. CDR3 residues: CASSLRLRDNYEQYF. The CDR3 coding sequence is TGTGCCAGCAGTTTAAGGCTGCGGGACAACTACGAGCAGTACTTC.

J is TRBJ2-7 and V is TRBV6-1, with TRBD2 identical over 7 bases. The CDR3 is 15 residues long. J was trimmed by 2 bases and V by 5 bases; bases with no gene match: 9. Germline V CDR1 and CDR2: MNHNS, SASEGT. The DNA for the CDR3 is TGTGCCAGCAGTCCAGACACTAGCGAACCCTACGAGCAGTACTTC. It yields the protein CASSPDTSEPYEQYF.

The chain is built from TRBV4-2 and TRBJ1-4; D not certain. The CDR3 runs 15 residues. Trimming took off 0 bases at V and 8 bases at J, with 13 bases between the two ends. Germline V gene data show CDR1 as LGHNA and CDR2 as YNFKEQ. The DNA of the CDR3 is TGTGCCAGCAGCCAAGATCCAGGAGGGAACGAAAAACTGTTTTTT. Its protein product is CASSQDPGGNEKLFF.

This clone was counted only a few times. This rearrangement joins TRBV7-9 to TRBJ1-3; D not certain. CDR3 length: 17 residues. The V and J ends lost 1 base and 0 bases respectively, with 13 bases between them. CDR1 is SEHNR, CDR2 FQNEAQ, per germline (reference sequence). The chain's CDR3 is CASSLGALTNSGNTIYF. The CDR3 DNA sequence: TGTGCCAGCAGCTTAGGGGCCCTTACTAACTCTGGAAACACCATATATTTT.

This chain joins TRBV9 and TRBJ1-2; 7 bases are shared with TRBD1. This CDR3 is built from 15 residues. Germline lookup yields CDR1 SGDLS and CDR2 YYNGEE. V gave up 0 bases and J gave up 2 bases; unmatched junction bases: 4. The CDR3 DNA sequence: TGTGCCAGCAGCGTAGGGAGGGGGCGAAACTATGGCTACACCTTC. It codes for CASSVGRGRNYGYTF.

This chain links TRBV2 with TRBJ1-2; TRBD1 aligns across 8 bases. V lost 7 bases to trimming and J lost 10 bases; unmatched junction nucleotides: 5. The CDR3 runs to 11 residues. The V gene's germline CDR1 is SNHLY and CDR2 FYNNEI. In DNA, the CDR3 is TGTGCCAGCACGGGACAGGTTGTCTACACCTTC. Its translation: CASTGQVVYTF.

The CDR3 DNA follows: TGTGCCAGCAGCTCCGGGACTAGCCCCCTCCATGAGCAGTTCTTC. Amino acids: CASSSGTSPLHEQFF. The chain recombines TRBV7-3 with TRBJ2-1; 9 nucleotides line up with TRBD2. The length of the CDR3 is 15 residues. Trimming at V came to 4 bases and at J to 8 bases, leaving 9 bases not matched to a gene. Germline lookup yields CDR1 SGHTA and CDR2 FQGTGA.

CDR3: CASSPGGGSNEKLFF. CDR3 nucleotides: TGCGCCAGCAGCCCCGGGGGGGGATCTAATGAAAAACTGTTTTTT. The chain is built from TRBV4-3 and TRBJ1-4, with a possible D match to TRBD1 (5 bases). Looked up from germline, CDR1 is LGHNA and CDR2 is YSLEER. This CDR3 has 15 residues. The V and J ends lost 4 bases and 3 bases respectively, with 12 bases between them.

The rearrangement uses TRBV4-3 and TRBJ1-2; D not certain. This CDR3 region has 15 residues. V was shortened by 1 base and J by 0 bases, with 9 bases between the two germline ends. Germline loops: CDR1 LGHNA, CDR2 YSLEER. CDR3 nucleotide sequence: TGCGCCAGCAGCCAAGTTGGGCCCACTAACTATGGCTACACCTTC. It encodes CASSQVGPTNYGYTF.

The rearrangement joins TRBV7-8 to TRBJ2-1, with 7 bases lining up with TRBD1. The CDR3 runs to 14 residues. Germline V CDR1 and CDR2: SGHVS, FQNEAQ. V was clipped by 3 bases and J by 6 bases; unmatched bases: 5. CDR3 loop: CASSFRDRTNEQFF. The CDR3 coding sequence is TGTGCCAGCAGCTTCCGGGACAGAACCAATGAGCAGTTCTTC.

CDR3 protein: CSVATSGRGEQFF. CDR3 DNA: TGCAGCGTTGCCACTAGCGGGAGAGGTGAGCAGTTCTTC. V and J are TRBV29-1 and TRBJ2-1, with 11 bases fitting TRBD2. CDR1 and CDR2 (germline): SQVTM, ANQGSEA. CDR3 length: 13 residues. V shed 4 bases and J 9 bases; nucleotides not matched to a gene: 5.

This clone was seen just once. CDR3 protein: CASSLGVSGNTIYF. In DNA, the CDR3 is TGTGCCAGCAGCTTAGGGGTCTCTGGAAACACCATATATTTT. The chain is built from TRBV11-2 and TRBJ1-3, with D unclear. With 1 base removed from V and 0 bases from J, the gap between germline ends came to 4 bases. The CDR3 covers 14 residues. Germline V gene sequence: CDR1 SGHAT, CDR2 FQNNGV. The full variable domain, completed using reference TRBV11-2 and TRBJ1-3, is EAGVAQSPRYKIIEKRQSVAFWCNPISGHATLYWYQQILGQGPKLLIQFQNNGVVDDSQLPKDRFSAERLKGVDSTLKIQPAKLEDSAVYLCASSLGVSGNTIYFGEGSWLTVV.

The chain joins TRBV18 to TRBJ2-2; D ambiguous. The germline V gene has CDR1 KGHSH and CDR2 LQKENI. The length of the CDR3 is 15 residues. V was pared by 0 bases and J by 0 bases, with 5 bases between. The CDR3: CASSPPGTNTGELFF. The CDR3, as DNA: TGTGCCAGCTCACCACCGGGGACGAACACCGGGGAGCTGTTTTTT.

CDR3 residues: CASSQVGTRDEQFF. The CDR3, as DNA: TGTGCCAGCAGCCAAGTAGGGACCAGAGATGAGCAGTTCTTC. V is TRBV4-2 and J is TRBJ2-1; either TRBD1 or TRBD2 may fit D (5 bases each). V dropped 1 base and J dropped 8 bases, with 12 bases sitting between them. This CDR3 region has 14 residues. Germline values: CDR1 LGHNA, CDR2 YNFKEQ.

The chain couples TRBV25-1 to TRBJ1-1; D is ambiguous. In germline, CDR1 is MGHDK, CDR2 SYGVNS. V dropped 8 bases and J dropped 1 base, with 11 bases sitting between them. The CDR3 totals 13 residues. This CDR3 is CASGGRGNTEAFF. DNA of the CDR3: TGTGCCAGCGGAGGACGGGGGAACACTGAAGCTTTCTTT.

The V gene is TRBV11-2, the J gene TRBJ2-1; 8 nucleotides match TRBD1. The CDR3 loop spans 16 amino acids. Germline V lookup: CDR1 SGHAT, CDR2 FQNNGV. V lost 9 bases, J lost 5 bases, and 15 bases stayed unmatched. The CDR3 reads CARSKPSVDRDNEQFF. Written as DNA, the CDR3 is TGTGCCAGGTCGAAACCCTCTGTGGACAGGGACAATGAGCAGTTCTTC.

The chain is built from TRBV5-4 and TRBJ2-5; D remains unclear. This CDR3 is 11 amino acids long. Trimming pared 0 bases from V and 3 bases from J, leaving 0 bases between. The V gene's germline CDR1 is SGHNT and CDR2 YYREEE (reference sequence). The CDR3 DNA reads TGTGCCAGCAGCTTGGAAGAGACCCAGTACTTC. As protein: CASSLEETQYF.

CDR3 sequence reads: CSAREGNIQYF. The CDR3 DNA sequence: TGCAGTGCTAGGGAGGGAAACATTCAGTACTTC. The gene calls are TRBV20-1 and TRBJ2-4, with D possibly being TRBD2 (6 bases). The CDR3 extends over 11 amino acids. Germline CDR1 reads DFQATT; CDR2 reads SNEGSKA (reference sequence). With 3 bases removed from V and 6 bases from J, the gap between germline ends came to 6 bases.

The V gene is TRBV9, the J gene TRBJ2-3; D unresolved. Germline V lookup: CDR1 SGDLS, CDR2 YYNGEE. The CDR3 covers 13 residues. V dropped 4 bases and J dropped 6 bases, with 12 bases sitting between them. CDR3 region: CASSPPVRDTQYF. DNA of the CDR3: TGTGCCAGCAGCCCCCCCGTCAGGGATACGCAGTATTTT.

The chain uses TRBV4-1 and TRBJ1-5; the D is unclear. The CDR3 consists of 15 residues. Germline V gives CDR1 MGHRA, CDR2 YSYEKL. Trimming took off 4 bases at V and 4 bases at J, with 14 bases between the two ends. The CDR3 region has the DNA TGCGCCAGCAGCCTTGTAATGGTACAAAATCAGCCCCAGCATTTT. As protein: CASSLVMVQNQPQHF.

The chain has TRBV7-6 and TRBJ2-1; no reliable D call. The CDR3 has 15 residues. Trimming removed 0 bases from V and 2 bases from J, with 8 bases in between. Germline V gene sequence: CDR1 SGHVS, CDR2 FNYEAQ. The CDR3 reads CASSLAGSPYNEQFF. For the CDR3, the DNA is TGTGCCAGCAGCTTAGCAGGTAGTCCCTACAATGAGCAGTTCTTC. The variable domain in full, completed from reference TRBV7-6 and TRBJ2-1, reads GAGVSQSPRYKVTKRGQDVALRCDPISGHVSLYWYRQALGQGPEFLTYFNYEAQQDKSGLPNDRFSAERPEGSISTLTIQRTEQRDSAMYRCASSLAGSPYNEQFFGPGTRLTVL.

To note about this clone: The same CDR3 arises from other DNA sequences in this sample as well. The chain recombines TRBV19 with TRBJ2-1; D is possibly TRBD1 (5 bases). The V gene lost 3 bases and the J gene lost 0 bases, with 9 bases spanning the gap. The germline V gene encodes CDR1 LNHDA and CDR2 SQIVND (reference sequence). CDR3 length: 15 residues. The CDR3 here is CASSMGQSSYNEQFF. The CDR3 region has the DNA TGTGCCAGTAGTATGGGGCAGAGCTCCTACAATGAGCAGTTCTTC.

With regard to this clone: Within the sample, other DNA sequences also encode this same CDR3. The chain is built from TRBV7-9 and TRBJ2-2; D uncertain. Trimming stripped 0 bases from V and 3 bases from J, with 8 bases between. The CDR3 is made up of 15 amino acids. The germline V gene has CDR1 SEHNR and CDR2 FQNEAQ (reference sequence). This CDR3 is CASSLASFYTGELFF. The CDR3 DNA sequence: TGTGCCAGCAGCTTAGCAAGCTTTTACACCGGGGAGCTGTTTTTT.